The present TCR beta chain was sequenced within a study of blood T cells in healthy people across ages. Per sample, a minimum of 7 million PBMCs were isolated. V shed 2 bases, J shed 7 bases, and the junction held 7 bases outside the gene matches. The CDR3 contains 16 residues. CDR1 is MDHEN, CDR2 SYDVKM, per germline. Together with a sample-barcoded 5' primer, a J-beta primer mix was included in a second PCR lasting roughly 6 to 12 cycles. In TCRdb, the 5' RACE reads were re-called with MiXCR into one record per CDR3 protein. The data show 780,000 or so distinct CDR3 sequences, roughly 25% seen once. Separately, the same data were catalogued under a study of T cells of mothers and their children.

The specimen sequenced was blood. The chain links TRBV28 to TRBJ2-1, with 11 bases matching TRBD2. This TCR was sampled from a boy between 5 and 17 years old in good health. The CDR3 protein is CASSLLLAGGTNEQFF. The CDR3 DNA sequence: TGTGCCAGCAGTTTACTGCTAGCGGGAGGAACGAATGAGCAGTTCTTC.